Below are 14 T cell receptor beta chains sequenced from a single sample in a study of cytomegalovirus exposure and HLA in healthy donors. Amplification used 60 Vbeta primers and 13 Jbeta primers. The repertoire was sequenced with immunoSEQ multiplex PCR; TCRdb's copy has only in-frame clones and lacks some. In all, the sample yields some 56,000 clones. Sequencing input: PBMCs. The receptors come from a woman aged 25 to 39 in good health and CMV-seropositive.

The chain links TRBV5-1 to TRBJ2-2; the D gene is possibly TRBD1 (5 bases). Germline lookup yields CDR1 SGHRS and CDR2 YFSETQ. Trimming cost V 0 bases and J 5 bases, with 11 bases left between them. CDR3 length: 15 amino acids. Written as DNA, the CDR3 is TGCGCCAGCAGCTTGGATGCAGGACATACCGGGGAGCTGTTTTTT. Its protein product is CASSLDAGHTGELFF.

The chain links TRBV4-1 to TRBJ2-5; 10 bases line up with TRBD2. CDR1 is MGHRA and CDR2 is YSYEKL in the germline V gene. V trimming: 2 bases; J trimming: 2 bases; junction bases outside the gene matches: 8. The CDR3 spans 17 residues. The CDR3 sequence is CASSQRASGGGQETQYF. The CDR3 DNA reads as TGCGCCAGCAGCCAACGAGCTAGCGGGGGAGGTCAAGAGACCCAGTACTTC.

The chain couples TRBV12-5 to TRBJ2-5; D remains unclear. This CDR3 has 12 amino acids. The V end was cut by 6 bases, the J end by 5 bases, with 10 bases between. From germline, CDR1 is LGHNT and CDR2 FRNRAP. The chain's CDR3 is CASGPRVETQYF. The CDR3 DNA sequence: TGTGCTAGTGGCCCCCGAGTGGAGACCCAGTACTTC.

The V and J genes are TRBV6-5 and TRBJ1-2; 9 bases are a match to TRBD1. The CDR3 sequence is 14 residues long. The germline V gene has CDR1 MNHEY and CDR2 SVGAGI. J was trimmed by 2 bases and V by 7 bases; bases with no gene match: 5. The CDR3 spells CASTGTGRNYGYTF. The CDR3 region has the DNA TGTGCCAGCACAGGGACAGGGCGGAACTATGGCTACACCTTC.

This rearrangement joins TRBV5-1 to TRBJ1-2; weak D call: TRBD1 (6 bases). Per the germline V gene, CDR1 is SGHRS and CDR2 is YFSETQ. The length of the CDR3 is 11 residues. Here the CDR3 DNA reads TGCGCAACAGCGGGGGGCGACGGCTACACCTTC. It translates to CATAGGDGYTF.

The rearrangement links TRBV7-9 to TRBJ2-7; 8 positions agree with TRBD2. Per germline, CDR1 SEHNR and CDR2 FQNEAQ (reference sequence). Trimming at V came to 2 bases and at J to 2 bases, leaving 8 bases not matched to a gene. The CDR3 loop spans 16 amino acids. CDR3 DNA: TGTGCCAGCAGCTTAACGTCGCGGGGGGCCGCCTACGAGCAGTACTTC. Amino acids: CASSLTSRGAAYEQYF.

The chain employs TRBV9 and TRBJ2-5, with 8 bases lining up with TRBD2. The length of the CDR3 is 14 residues. V was pared by 4 bases and J by 2 bases, with 4 bases of the junction left unmatched. Looked up from germline, CDR1 is SGDLS and CDR2 is YYNGEE. The CDR3 region has the DNA TGTGCCAGCAGCCCAAGCGGGAGTCAAGAGACCCAGTACTTC. Protein product: CASSPSGSQETQYF.

The V call is TRBV9, the J call TRBJ1-1; D remains unclear. V lost 0 bases to trimming and J lost 0 bases, with 9 bases between them. The V gene's germline CDR1 is SGDLS and CDR2 YYNGEE. This CDR3 is 15 amino acids long. The CDR3 nucleotides read TGTGCCAGCAGCGTAGCGCTACAGATGAACACTGAAGCTTTCTTT. This gives the protein CASSVALQMNTEAFF.

The chain combines TRBV5-5 with TRBJ2-7; 8 bases map to TRBD1. V lost 3 bases and J lost 3; bases outside the gene matches: 14. The CDR3 contains 17 residues. The germline V gene has CDR1 SGHKS and CDR2 YYEKEE (reference sequence). The CDR3 loop is CASSSIPGQGASYEQYF. The CDR3 DNA follows: TGTGCCAGCAGCTCTATCCCTGGACAGGGAGCAAGCTACGAGCAGTACTTC.

A note on this clone: Germline is not matched at one junction end, which may reflect a read error. The chain combines TRBV2 with TRBJ2-7; D not resolved. The V gene's germline CDR1 is SNHLY and CDR2 FYNNEI. The CDR3 spans 13 residues. DNA for the CDR3: TGCTCCTTGGGTGATACTAACTCCTACGAGCAGTACTTC. Its protein is CSLGDTNSYEQYF.

This chain uses TRBV18 with TRBJ2-7, with D perhaps matching TRBD1 (6 bases). This CDR3 has 14 amino acids. CDR1 and CDR2 (germline): KGHSH, LQKENI. V gave up 1 base and J gave up 4 bases, with 11 bases separating them. The CDR3: CASSPLTGLYEQYF. CDR3 nucleotides: TGTGCCAGCTCACCACTAACAGGGTTATACGAGCAGTACTTC.

The rearrangement uses TRBV5-6 and TRBJ2-7; TRBD2 agrees at 9 bases. This CDR3 spans 15 amino acids. Unmatched junction bases numbered 6, after V lost 0 bases and J lost 5 bases. Germline V gene lookup returns CDR1 SGHDT and CDR2 YYEEEE. The CDR3 loop is CASSLGGRARDEQYF. The CDR3 bases are TGTGCCAGCAGCTTGGGCGGGAGGGCCAGGGACGAGCAGTACTTC.

The genes are TRBV6-1 and TRBJ2-7; tentative D call: TRBD1 (6 bases). CDR1 and CDR2 from the germline V gene are MNHNS and SASEGT. This CDR3 contains 13 residues. Trimming stripped 2 bases from V and 5 bases from J, with 10 bases between. Here the CDR3 DNA reads TGTGCCAGCAGTGAAACAGGGTCCCACGAGCAGTACTTC. Translation gives CASSETGSHEQYF.

The chain employs TRBV19 and TRBJ2-3, with 8 nucleotides matching TRBD1. The junction had 6 bases not matched to a gene; V was cut back by 7 bases and J by 3 bases. From germline, CDR1 is LNHDA and CDR2 SQIVND (reference sequence). This CDR3 comprises 14 residues. The CDR3 DNA sequence: TGTGCCAGTACCGCCGGGACAGGAACAGATACGCAGTATTTT. Translated, it gives CASTAGTGTDTQYF.